The 24 T cell receptor beta chains below were found in one sample sequenced in a study of monozygotic twins with inflammatory bowel disease. Following a re-call of the 5' RACE reads, TCRdb has one entry per CDR3 protein and lacks DNA. The table lists about 380,000 distinct CDR3 sequences. Sequenced sample: blood. Receptors were obtained from a human donor with ulcerative colitis or Crohn's disease, or a healthy co-twin of an affected twin (not recorded which).

The chain joins TRBV29-1 to TRBJ1-1; TCRdb gives TRBD1 as the D gene, but with no DNA this cannot be confirmed. This CDR3 contains 13 residues. CDR1 is SQVTM, CDR2 ANQGSEA, per germline. The CDR3 is CSAKGQGFTEAFF.

The genes are TRBV7-8 and TRBJ1-5; TCRdb's assignment of TRBD1 cannot be checked, as there is no DNA. The CDR3 is 15 amino acids. Germline V gives CDR1 SGHVS, CDR2 FQNEAQ. The CDR3 sequence: CASRDSGGFGQPQHF.

CDR3 amino acids: CASSYGGRGNQPQHF. The rearrangement uses TRBV6-2 or TRBV6-3 and TRBJ1-5; TCRdb selects TRBD1, and the lack of DNA leaves this call unchecked. There are 15 residues in the CDR3. Germline V gene data show CDR1 as MNHEY and CDR2 as SVGEGT.

The chain employs TRBV29-1 and TRBJ2-7; TCRdb designates TRBD1, a call that cannot be tested without DNA. This CDR3 region has 17 residues. Looked up from germline, CDR1 is SQVTM and CDR2 is ANQGSEA. CDR3 loop: CSVSTLIDRSSTYEQYF.

The gene calls are TRBV5-6 and TRBJ2-1; the TRBD2 assignment by TCRdb is unverifiable without DNA. CDR1 is SGHDT, CDR2 YYEEEE, per germline. This CDR3 contains 16 residues. The CDR3 region is CASSLGLTNLYNEQFF.

V is TRBV19 and J is TRBJ2-6. Germline-derived CDR1 and CDR2 are LNHDA and SQIVND (reference sequence). The CDR3 has 17 residues. CDR3 in amino acids: CASSRRISRSGANVLTF.

This chain connects TRBV11-2 to TRBJ2-7; TCRdb proposes TRBD1, but this gene call is untestable without DNA. This CDR3 spans 13 amino acids. Germline CDR1 SGHAT, CDR2 FQNNGV. The CDR3 spells CASRGSTGTKQYF. Complete variable domain (other parts from reference TRBV11-2 and TRBJ2-7): EAGVAQSPRYKIIEKRQSVAFWCNPISGHATLYWYQQILGQGPKLLIQFQNNGVVDDSQLPKDRFSAERLKGVDSTLKIQPAKLEDSAVYLCASRGSTGTKQYFGPGTRLTVT.

The chain uses TRBV7-9 and TRBJ2-2; TCRdb reports TRBD2, a call that lacks DNA to check it against. Germline assignment: CDR1 SEHNR and CDR2 FQNEAQ (reference sequence). CDR3 length equals 16 residues. The CDR3 protein is CASSLMGTTNTGELFF.

This sequence joins TRBV7-2 and TRBJ2-1; TCRdb selects TRBD2, and the lack of DNA leaves this call unchecked. CDR1 is SGHTA, CDR2 FQGNSA, per germline. The CDR3 is made up of 14 amino acids. The CDR3 sequence: CASSLGQLGNEQFF.

The chain is built from TRBV20-1 and TRBJ2-5; with no DNA, the TCRdb D assignment of TRBD1 cannot be verified. This CDR3 has 14 amino acids. Germline V gene lookup returns CDR1 DFQATT and CDR2 SNEGSKA (reference sequence). The CDR3 loop reads CSYTVWGAGETQYF.

The J gene is TRBJ2-3, the V gene TRBV6-2 or TRBV6-3; TCRdb calls TRBD2, which cannot be checked without DNA. This CDR3 has 16 amino acids. Looked up from germline, CDR1 is MNHEY and CDR2 is SVGEGT. The CDR3 here is CASSYSRRSLTDTQYF.

The chain couples TRBV29-1 to TRBJ2-7; as DNA is missing, the TRBD1 call by TCRdb cannot be tested. Germline CDR1 and CDR2: SQVTM and ANQGSEA. This CDR3 is 13 amino acids long. The CDR3 here is CSVVGQVSYEQYF.

The chain carries TRBV5-1 and TRBJ2-1; TCRdb calls TRBD1, which cannot be checked without DNA. Per germline, CDR1 SGHRS and CDR2 YFSETQ. The CDR3 loop spans 18 amino acids. CDR3 amino acids: CASSLATGGNPSNNEQFF.

The chain combines TRBV7-9 with TRBJ2-7; TCRdb lists TRBD1, though no DNA is available to test this call. Germline V CDR1 and CDR2: SEHNR, FQNEAQ (reference sequence). The CDR3 is 17 amino acids. The CDR3 loop reads CASSFPFGQEGSYEQYF.

V usage is TRBV5-1 and J usage is TRBJ2-2; TCRdb returns TRBD2, unconfirmable since there is no DNA. Germline values: CDR1 SGHRS, CDR2 YFSETQ. The CDR3 sequence is 18 residues long. The CDR3 spells CASSAGLAGKTNTGELFF. Full variable domain (outside the CDR3, taken from reference TRBV5-1 and TRBJ2-2): KAGVTQTPRYLIKTRGQQVTLSCSPISGHRSVSWYQQTPGQGLQFLFEYFSETQRNKGNFPGRFSGRQFSNSRSEMNVSTLELGDSALYLCASSAGLAGKTNTGELFFGEGSRLTVL.

The chain carries TRBV2 and TRBJ2-4; no DNA is available, so the TRBD1 call from TCRdb remains unchecked. Looked up from germline, CDR1 is SNHLY and CDR2 is FYNNEI. The CDR3 runs 16 residues. The CDR3 is CASSADRGGGKNIQYF.

The rearrangement links TRBV5-1 to TRBJ2-1; TCRdb reports TRBD1, a call that lacks DNA to check it against. The CDR3 spans 14 residues. From germline, CDR1 is SGHRS and CDR2 YFSETQ. This chain's CDR3 is CASSLVQGDNEQFF.

The chain couples TRBV15 to TRBJ1-1. CDR1 and CDR2 (germline): LNHNV, YYDKDF (reference sequence). The CDR3 covers 15 residues. This chain's CDR3 is CATSRYRTAATEAFF.

CDR3 amino acids: CASSLQGEIGNEQFF. The chain links TRBV7-9 to TRBJ2-1; TCRdb picks TRBD1, but there is no DNA to check that call. This CDR3 contains 15 residues. Germline assignment: CDR1 SEHNR and CDR2 FQNEAQ (reference sequence).

The genes are TRBV11-2 and TRBJ1-2; TCRdb's D call of TRBD1 is untestable without DNA. Germline assignment: CDR1 SGHAT and CDR2 FQNNGV. The CDR3 sequence is 18 residues long. CDR3 loop: CASSLEVSGAGTNYGYTF.

This chain joins TRBV5-1 and TRBJ2-1; checking the TCRdb D call of TRBD1 is not possible without DNA. The CDR3 length is 16 residues. CDR1 is SGHRS, CDR2 YFSETQ, per germline. CDR3 sequence reads: CASSWAPGQGNNEQFF. Based on the CDR3 plus reference TRBV5-1 and TRBJ2-1, the full variable domain is KAGVTQTPRYLIKTRGQQVTLSCSPISGHRSVSWYQQTPGQGLQFLFEYFSETQRNKGNFPGRFSGRQFSNSRSEMNVSTLELGDSALYLCASSWAPGQGNNEQFFGPGTRLTVL.

J is TRBJ2-7 and V is TRBV27. The CDR3 has 13 residues. The germline CDR1 and CDR2 sequences are MNHEY and SMNVEV (reference sequence). CDR3 residues: CATRGSGDYEQYF.

The chain has TRBV7-2 and TRBJ2-1; without DNA, the TCRdb call of TRBD2 cannot be checked. The germline gives CDR1 SGHTA, CDR2 FQGNSA. CDR3 length: 17 residues. CDR3 region: CASSARPSGVIYNEQFF. Full variable domain (rest looked up from reference TRBV7-2 and TRBJ2-1): GAGVSQSPSNKVTEKGKDVELRCDPISGHTALYWYRQSLGQGLEFLIYFQGNSAPDKSGLPSDRFSAERTGGSVSTLTIQRTQQEDSAVYLCASSARPSGVIYNEQFFGPGTRLTVL.

The chain links TRBV7-7 to TRBJ2-7; TCRdb's D call of TRBD1 is untestable without DNA. This CDR3 has 12 amino acids. From germline, CDR1 is SSHAT and CDR2 FNYEAQ (reference sequence). The CDR3 spells CASSQGTGEQYF.